Below, 8 T cell receptor beta chains from the same sample are listed, as sequenced in a study of identical twins. MiXCR, applied by TCRdb to the 5' RACE reads, yields one record per CDR3 protein. Of 500,000 to 600,000 distinct CDR3 sequences detected, 22% appear once; the ten largest clones hold 0.91%. This same sample was also taken into another study, of T cells expressing NK-cell markers.

The source material was CD4+ T cells sorted from blood. The receptors were gathered from a woman aged 18-29 years in good health.

The chain has TRBV11-2 and TRBJ2-2; no definite D call. Trimming took 1 base from V and 5 from J, leaving 8 bases between them. Looked up from germline, CDR1 is SGHAT and CDR2 is FQNNGV. The CDR3 length is 14 residues. CDR3 sequence: CASSLGPRTGELFF. The CDR3 coding sequence is TGTGCCAGCAGCTTAGGACCGCGGACCGGGGAGCTGTTTTTT.

The V call is TRBV11-2, the J call TRBJ2-1, with a weak D call TRBD2 (6 bases). The V end was cut by 7 bases, the J end by 5 bases, with 15 bases between. Germline V gives CDR1 SGHAT, CDR2 FQNNGV. The CDR3 loop spans 14 amino acids. Here the CDR3 reads CASNRSPSDNEQFF. The CDR3 DNA sequence: TGTGCCAGCAACCGGAGCCCTAGCGACAATGAGCAGTTCTTC.

The chain uses TRBV20-1 and TRBJ2-7, with D possibly TRBD2 on 6 matching bases. Germline V gives CDR1 DFQATT, CDR2 SNEGSKA (reference sequence). The CDR3 length is 15 residues. The V gene lost 4 bases and the J gene lost 2 bases, with 18 bases spanning the gap. The CDR3 reads CSANSPGLHTYEQYF. The CDR3 coding sequence is TGCAGTGCTAACTCCCCGGGACTCCACACCTACGAGCAGTACTTC.

The sample holds a few counts of this clonotype. The J gene is TRBJ2-6, the V gene TRBV20-1, with no clear D. This CDR3 is built from 13 residues. V gave up 3 bases and J gave up 0 bases, with 3 bases separating them. Germline V gene data show CDR1 as DFQATT and CDR2 as SNEGSKA (reference sequence). In nucleotides, the CDR3 is TGCAGTGCTAGCCTCTCTGGGGCCAACGTCCTGACTTTC. Its translation: CSASLSGANVLTF.

This clonotype was detected many times. The gene calls are TRBV12-3 or TRBV12-4 and TRBJ1-2; no clear D. This CDR3 has 12 residues. V lost 6 bases, J lost 5 bases, and 10 bases lay in between. CDR3 region: CASSPGSYGYTF. The CDR3 DNA sequence: TGTGCCAGCAGCCCGGGATCATATGGCTACACCTTC.

This clonotype appeared a single time. The chain combines TRBV5-1 with TRBJ2-5; possibly TRBD2 for D (5 bases). Trimming pared 0 bases from V and 5 bases from J, leaving 14 bases between. CDR1 and CDR2 (germline): SGHRS, YFSETQ. This CDR3 is built from 15 residues. The CDR3 DNA reads TGCGCCAGCAGCTTGGAGGACCCTAGGGAGGAGACCCAGTACTTC. It is translated as CASSLEDPREETQYF. The complete variable domain, with remaining parts taken from reference TRBV5-1 and TRBJ2-5, reads KAGVTQTPRYLIKTRGQQVTLSCSPISGHRSVSWYQQTPGQGLQFLFEYFSETQRNKGNFPGRFSGRQFSNSRSEMNVSTLELGDSALYLCASSLEDPREETQYFGPGTRLLVL.

This clonotype appeared a few times. V and J are TRBV7-9 and TRBJ1-1; tentatively, D is TRBD1 (5 bases). Trimming removed 4 bases at V and 6 bases at J, with 15 bases between. Germline CDR1 reads SEHNR; CDR2 reads FQNEAQ (reference sequence). This CDR3 spans 14 amino acids. The CDR3 nucleotides read TGTGCCAGCAGCTCAACCCAGGGACGGGCTGAAGCTTTCTTT. It is translated as CASSSTQGRAEAFF.

This rearrangement joins TRBV3-1 to TRBJ2-2, with D possibly TRBD2 on 7 matching bases. V shed 7 bases and J shed 0 bases, with 12 bases lying between them. This CDR3 comprises 15 residues. CDR1 and CDR2 from the germline V gene are LGHDT and YNNKEL (reference sequence). The chain's CDR3 is CASKEGGTNTGELFF. CDR3 bases: TGTGCCAGCAAGGAGGGGGGGACGAACACCGGGGAGCTGTTTTTT.